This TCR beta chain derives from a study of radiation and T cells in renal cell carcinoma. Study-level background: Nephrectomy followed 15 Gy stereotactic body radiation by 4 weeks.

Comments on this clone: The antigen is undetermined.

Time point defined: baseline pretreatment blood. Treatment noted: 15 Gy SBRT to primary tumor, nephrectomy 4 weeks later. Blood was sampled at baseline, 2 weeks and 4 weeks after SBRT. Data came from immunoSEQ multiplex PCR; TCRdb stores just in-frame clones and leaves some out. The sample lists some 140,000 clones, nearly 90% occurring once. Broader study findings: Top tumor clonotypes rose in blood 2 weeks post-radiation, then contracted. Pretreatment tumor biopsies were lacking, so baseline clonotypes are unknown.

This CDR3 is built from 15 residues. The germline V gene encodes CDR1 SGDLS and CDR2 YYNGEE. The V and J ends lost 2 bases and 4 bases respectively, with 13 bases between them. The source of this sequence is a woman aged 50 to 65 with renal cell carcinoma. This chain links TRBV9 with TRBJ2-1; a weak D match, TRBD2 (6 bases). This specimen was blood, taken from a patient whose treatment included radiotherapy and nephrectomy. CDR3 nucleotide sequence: TGTGCCAGCAGCGTGATCCCCGGGGGTTACAATGAGCAGTTCTTC. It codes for CASSVIPGGYNEQFF.